This is a list of T cell receptor beta chains from one sample in a study of memory CD4+ T cells and cytomegalovirus serostatus. Measured with immunoSEQ multiplex PCR; TCRdb has only the in-frame clones, and not every one. The sample has roughly 76,000 clones; roughly three quarters are singletons. Specimen: memory CD4+ T cells from blood. These receptors were taken from an adult in good health and CMV-seropositive. Both conserved end residues are part of each CDR3. The order of the fields is V gene, CDR3 protein.

V gene: TRBV11-3; CDR3 protein: CASSPTPQGTYGYTF
V gene: TRBV11-1; CDR3 protein: CASSLGPGGYEQYF
V gene: TRBV29-1; CDR3 protein: CSVEAILPGYNEQFF
V gene: TRBV30; CDR3 protein: CAWSVGTGVRSGYTF
V gene: TRBV28; CDR3 protein: CASSFRETQYF
V gene: TRBV29-1; CDR3 protein: CSAQGGGSEAFF
V gene: TRBV27; CDR3 protein: CASSSNDRGPYGYTF
V gene: TRBV6-6; CDR3 protein: CASSSQDRTDTQYF
V gene: TRBV5-6; CDR3 protein: CASSVGQWETQYF
V gene: TRBV15; CDR3 protein: CATSREVGTNEKLFF
V gene: TRBV28; CDR3 protein: CASSSPSGGRRETQYF
V gene: TRBV5-8; CDR3 protein: CASSLVLRVGGGQPQHF
V gene: TRBV28; CDR3 protein: CASSLRSLKSSAKNIQYF
V gene: TRBV28; CDR3 protein: CASSLADMIRYGYTF
V gene: TRBV20-1; CDR3 protein: CSAAYQETQYF
V gene: TRBV27; CDR3 protein: CASSPGTERRPQHF
V gene: TRBV7-2; CDR3 protein: CASSPNSYSGANVLTF
V gene: TRBV12-5; CDR3 protein: CASGSTDTQYF
V gene: TRBV29-1; CDR3 protein: CSSGGGADTEAFF
V gene: TRBV7-2; CDR3 protein: CASSSHGGGNTEAFF
V gene: TRBV4-2; CDR3 protein: CASSQVGGGSFSGANVLTF
V gene: TRBV6-5; CDR3 protein: CASSSPGQGDNEQFF
V gene: TRBV12-5; CDR3 protein: CASGLVQRGLAVSTGELFF
V gene: TRBV5-6; CDR3 protein: CASSPGTGSLEKLFF
V gene: TRBV11-2; CDR3 protein: CASSRLDEQFF
V gene: TRBV28; CDR3 protein: CASSPPSGGFGEQFF
V gene: TRBV6-1; CDR3 protein: CASKSIPSTDTQYF
V gene: TRBV5-1; CDR3 protein: CASSLRTGSNTEAFF
V gene: TRBV2; CDR3 protein: CASTVQGRQETQYF
V gene: TRBV11-3; CDR3 protein: CASSLDLGGQETQYF
V gene: TRBV19; CDR3 protein: CASSPGGFLSGNTIYF
V gene: TRBV30; CDR3 protein: CAWGRRNTEAFF
V gene: TRBV6-4; CDR3 protein: CASSPDRRGTQYF